This T cell receptor beta chain was identified during a study of T cell changes during pregnancy in multiple sclerosis. Clones were sequenced by immunoSEQ multiplex PCR, and TCRdb holds only the in-frame ones, with some missing. The sample records 50,000 or so clones, roughly 89% being singletons. The ends were cut back, 6 bases at V and 4 bases at J, with 13 bases in the middle. Germline values: CDR1 SNHLY, CDR2 FYNNEI. The CDR3 length is 14 residues. This sequence originates from a female donor in good health, enrolled as a control in a pregnancy study. The sample here was CD4+ T cells from peripheral blood mononuclear cells, taken after pregnancy. This chain links TRBV2 with TRBJ1-5, with TRBD1 as a possible D gene (5 bases). DNA for the CDR3: TGTGCCAGCAGAAAGGGGCAGCTTAATCAGCCCCAGCATTTT. Translating gives CASRKGQLNQPQHF.